Shown below are 13 T cell receptor beta chains from a single sample sequenced in a study of CD8 T cell repertoires and HIV-1 epitope variants. Generated by immunoSEQ multiplex PCR, the TCRdb table keeps only in-frame clones and is missing some. The top ten clones hold 25% to 30% of a sample with 80,000 to 95,000 clones, roughly four fifths of them seen once. The sample taken for sequencing was uncultured baseline CD8+ T cells from peripheral blood mononuclear cells (PBMCs). These TCRs come from a male donor with HIV.

The table lists this clone with a few counts. The chain recombines TRBV4-3 with TRBJ1-1, with TRBD1 as a possible D gene (6 bases). Germline V gene data show CDR1 as LGHNA and CDR2 as YSLEER. The CDR3 consists of 16 residues. The V end was cut by 0 bases, the J end by 1 base, with 12 bases between. DNA for the CDR3: TGCGCCAGCAGCCAAGATGGGGGGCAGGGGAACACTGAAGCTTTCTTT. Amino acids: CASSQDGGQGNTEAFF.

Within the sample, this clone is medium-sized. The rearrangement uses TRBV18 and TRBJ1-5; 11 bases match TRBD1. V gave up 6 bases and J gave up 6 bases; unmatched junction bases: 7. Germline assignment: CDR1 KGHSH and CDR2 LQKENI. The length of the CDR3 is 15 residues. The chain's CDR3 is CASSRGQGEGQPQHF. CDR3 in DNA: TGTGCCAGCTCCCGGGGACAGGGGGAAGGTCAGCCCCAGCATTTT.

This chain links TRBV5-6 with TRBJ2-2; 8 nucleotides line up with TRBD2. This CDR3 contains 16 residues. Germline CDR1 and CDR2: SGHDT and YYEEEE. The ends lost 0 bases at V and 4 bases at J; junction bases unmatched: 5. The CDR3 loop reads CASSLVGGGSTGELFF. In DNA, the CDR3 is TGTGCCAGCAGCTTGGTTGGCGGGGGGTCCACCGGGGAGCTGTTTTTT.

This chain uses TRBV7-2 with TRBJ2-7, with D possibly TRBD2 on 5 matching bases. CDR3 length: 16 residues. Germline CDR1 is SGHTA and CDR2 is FQGNSA. The germline V and J ends were trimmed by 8 bases and 1 base, with 21 bases remaining between them. The CDR3 loop is CASGLDREYFSYEQYF. The CDR3 DNA sequence: TGTGCCAGCGGACTTGATAGGGAGTACTTTTCCTACGAGCAGTACTTC.

This chain joins TRBV30 and TRBJ2-7; a possible D gene is TRBD1 (5 bases). CDR1 and CDR2 (germline): GTSNPN, SVGIG (reference sequence). This CDR3 has 14 residues. Between the trimmed V and J ends, which lost 3 bases and 5 bases, there was a span of 17 bases. The CDR3 DNA follows: TGTGCCTGGAGACAAAAAGGACAAATCAACGAGCAGTACTTC. Protein sequence: CAWRQKGQINEQYF.

The rearrangement uses TRBV5-6 and TRBJ1-4; TRBD1 matches 9 bases. In germline, CDR1 is SGHDT, CDR2 YYEEEE. The CDR3 totals 18 residues. Unmatched junction bases numbered 15, after V lost 2 bases and J lost 7 bases. CDR3 in DNA: TGTGCCAGCAGCTTCACAGGGGGCACTACTTTTGCGGGTGAAAAACTGTTTTTT. Protein product: CASSFTGGTTFAGEKLFF.

The CDR3: CASAGQSYEQYF. CDR3 coding DNA: TGCGCCAGCGCGGGACAGTCCTACGAGCAGTACTTC. This chain joins TRBV5-1 and TRBJ2-7; TRBD1 might be the D (7 bases). V was cut by 7 bases and J by 1 base, with 9 bases left in between. Germline CDR1 and CDR2: SGHRS and YFSETQ. The CDR3 contains 12 residues.

CDR3 loop: CASSAIRGLTTQYF. Written as DNA, the CDR3 is TGTGCCAGCAGCGCGATCCGGGGGCTAACTACGCAGTATTTT. The genes are TRBV9 and TRBJ2-3; either TRBD1 or TRBD2 may supply D (6 bases each). The CDR3 consists of 14 residues. Trimming pared 3 bases from V and 8 bases from J, leaving 16 bases between. Germline V lookup: CDR1 SGDLS, CDR2 YYNGEE.

The chain is built from TRBV25-1 and TRBJ2-1; perhaps TRBD2 as D (6 bases). V shed 6 bases and J shed 0 bases, with 15 bases lying between them. Germline CDR1 is MGHDK and CDR2 is SYGVNS. The CDR3 contains 16 residues. In DNA form, the CDR3 reads TGTGCCAGCAGCGAACTAGCCTCCAGCTCCTACAATGAGCAGTTCTTC. Its translation: CASSELASSSYNEQFF.

V usage is TRBV7-3 and J usage is TRBJ2-1; TRBD2 matches 7 bases. This CDR3 has 16 amino acids. The V gene end was trimmed by 4 bases and the J gene end by 4 bases; junction bases not matched to a gene: 10. The germline CDR1 and CDR2 sequences are SGHTA and FQGTGA. The CDR3 sequence: CASSSRPGLRYNEQFF. The CDR3 DNA follows: TGTGCCAGCAGCTCCCGACCGGGACTACGGTACAATGAGCAGTTCTTC.

This rearrangement joins TRBV9 to TRBJ1-3; no reliable D call. This CDR3 spans 15 amino acids. The V end was cut by 6 bases, the J end by 0 bases, with 13 bases between. From germline, CDR1 is SGDLS and CDR2 YYNGEE. This CDR3 is CASTEDGFSGNTIYF. The CDR3 region has the DNA TGTGCCAGCACCGAGGACGGCTTCTCTGGAAACACCATATATTTT.

This clone has a single count. This chain joins TRBV5-6 and TRBJ1-4; TRBD1 agrees at 7 bases. Germline values: CDR1 SGHDT, CDR2 YYEEEE. The trim removed 4 bases at V and 8 bases at J, leaving 11 bases unmatched. This CDR3 is 15 amino acids long. In DNA form, the CDR3 reads TGTGCCAGCAGCCAGTCGACAGGGCTGAGGGAAAAACTGTTTTTT. This gives the protein CASSQSTGLREKLFF. Full variable domain (rest looked up from reference TRBV5-6 and TRBJ1-4): DAGVTQSPTHLIKTRGQQVTLRCSPKSGHDTVSWYQQALGQGPQFIFQYYEEEERQRGNFPDRFSGHQFPNYSSELNVNALLLGDSALYLCASSQSTGLREKLFFGSGTQLSVL.

The chain has TRBV6-1 and TRBJ1-2; weak D call: TRBD1 (5 bases). Trimming took 0 bases from V and 6 from J, leaving 11 bases between them. The CDR3 loop spans 14 amino acids. CDR1 is MNHNS, CDR2 SASEGT, per germline. The CDR3 loop reads CASSEAAGENGYTF. CDR3 DNA: TGTGCCAGCAGTGAAGCAGCGGGGGAGAATGGCTACACCTTC.